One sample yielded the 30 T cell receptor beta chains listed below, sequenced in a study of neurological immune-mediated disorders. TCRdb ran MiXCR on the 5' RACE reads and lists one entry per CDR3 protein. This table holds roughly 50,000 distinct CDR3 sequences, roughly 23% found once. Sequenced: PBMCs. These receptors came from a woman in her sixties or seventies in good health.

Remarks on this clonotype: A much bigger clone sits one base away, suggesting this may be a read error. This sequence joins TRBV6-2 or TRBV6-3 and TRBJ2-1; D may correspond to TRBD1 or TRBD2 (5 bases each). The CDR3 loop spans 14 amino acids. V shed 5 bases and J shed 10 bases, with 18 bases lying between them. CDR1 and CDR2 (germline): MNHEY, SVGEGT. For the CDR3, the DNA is TGTGCCAGCAGTACCGGGTTAGGGACCTACGAGCAGTTCTTC. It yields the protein CASSTGLGTYEQFF.

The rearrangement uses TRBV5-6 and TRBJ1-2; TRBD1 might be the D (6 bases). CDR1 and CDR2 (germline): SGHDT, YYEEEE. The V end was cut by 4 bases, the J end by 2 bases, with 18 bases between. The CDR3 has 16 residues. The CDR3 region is CASSPTLLDRNYGYTF. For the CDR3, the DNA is TGTGCCAGCAGCCCCACCTTACTTGACAGGAACTATGGCTACACCTTC.

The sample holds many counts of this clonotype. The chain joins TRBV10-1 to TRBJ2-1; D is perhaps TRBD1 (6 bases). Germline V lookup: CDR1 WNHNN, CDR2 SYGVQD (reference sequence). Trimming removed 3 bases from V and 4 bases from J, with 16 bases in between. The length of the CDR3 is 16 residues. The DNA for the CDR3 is TGCGCCAGCAGTGAACTGTCCCCCGACAGGTACAATGAGCAGTTCTTC. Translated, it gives CASSELSPDRYNEQFF.

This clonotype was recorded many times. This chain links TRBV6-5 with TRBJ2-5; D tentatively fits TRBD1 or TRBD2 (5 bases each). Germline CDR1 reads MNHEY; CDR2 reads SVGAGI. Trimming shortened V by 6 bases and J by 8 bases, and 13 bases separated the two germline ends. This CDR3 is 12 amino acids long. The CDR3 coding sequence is TGTGCCAGCAGCCTGCCGGGACCAACCCAGTACTTC. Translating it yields CASSLPGPTQYF.

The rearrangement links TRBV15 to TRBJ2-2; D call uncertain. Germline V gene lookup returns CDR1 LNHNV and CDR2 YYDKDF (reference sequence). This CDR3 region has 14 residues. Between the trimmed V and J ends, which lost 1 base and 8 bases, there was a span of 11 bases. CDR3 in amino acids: CATSRGPVTGELFF. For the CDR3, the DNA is TGTGCCACCAGCAGAGGTCCTGTCACAGGGGAGCTGTTTTTT.

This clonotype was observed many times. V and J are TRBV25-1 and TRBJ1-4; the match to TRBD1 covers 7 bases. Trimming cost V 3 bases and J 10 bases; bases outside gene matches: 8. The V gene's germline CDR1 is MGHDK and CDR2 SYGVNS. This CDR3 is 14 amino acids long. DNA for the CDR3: TGTGCCAGCAGTGACAGACAGGGAGGGAGAAAACTGTTTTTT. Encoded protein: CASSDRQGGRKLFF.

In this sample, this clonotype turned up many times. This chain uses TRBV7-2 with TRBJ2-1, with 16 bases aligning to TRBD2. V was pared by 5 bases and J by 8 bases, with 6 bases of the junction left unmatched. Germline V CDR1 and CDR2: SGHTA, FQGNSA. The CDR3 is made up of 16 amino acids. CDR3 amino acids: CASSRGLAGGVYEQFF. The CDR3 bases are TGTGCCAGCAGCCGGGGACTAGCGGGAGGGGTGTATGAGCAGTTCTTC.

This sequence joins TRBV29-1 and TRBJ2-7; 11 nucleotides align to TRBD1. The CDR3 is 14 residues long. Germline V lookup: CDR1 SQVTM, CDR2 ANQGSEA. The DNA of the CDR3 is TGCAGAGTTCGACCGGGACAGGGGGACCACGAGCAGTACTTC. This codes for CRVRPGQGDHEQYF.

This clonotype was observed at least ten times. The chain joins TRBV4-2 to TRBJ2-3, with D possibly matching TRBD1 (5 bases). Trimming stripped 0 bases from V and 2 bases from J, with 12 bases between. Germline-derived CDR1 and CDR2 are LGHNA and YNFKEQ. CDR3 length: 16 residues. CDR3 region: CASSQDYETDTDTQYF. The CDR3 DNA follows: TGTGCCAGCAGCCAAGATTACGAGACAGACACAGATACGCAGTATTTT.

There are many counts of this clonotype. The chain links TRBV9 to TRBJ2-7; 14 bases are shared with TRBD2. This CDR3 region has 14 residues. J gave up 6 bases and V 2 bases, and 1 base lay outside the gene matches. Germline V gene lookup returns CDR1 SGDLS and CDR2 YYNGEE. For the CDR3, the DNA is TGTGCCAGCAGCGTTGGGACTAGCGGGAGCGAGCAGTACTTC. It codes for CASSVGTSGSEQYF. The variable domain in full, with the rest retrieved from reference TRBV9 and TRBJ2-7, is DSGVTQTPKHLITATGQRVTLRCSPRSGDLSVYWYQQSLDQGLQFLIQYYNGEERAKGNILERFSAQQFPDLHSELNLSSLELGDSALYFCASSVGTSGSEQYFGPGTRLTVT.

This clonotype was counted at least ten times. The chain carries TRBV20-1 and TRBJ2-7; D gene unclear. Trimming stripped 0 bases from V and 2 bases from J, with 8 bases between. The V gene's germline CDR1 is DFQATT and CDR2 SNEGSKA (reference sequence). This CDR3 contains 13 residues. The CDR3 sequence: CSARDYRTYEQYF. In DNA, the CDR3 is TGCAGTGCTAGAGACTACCGAACCTACGAGCAGTACTTC.

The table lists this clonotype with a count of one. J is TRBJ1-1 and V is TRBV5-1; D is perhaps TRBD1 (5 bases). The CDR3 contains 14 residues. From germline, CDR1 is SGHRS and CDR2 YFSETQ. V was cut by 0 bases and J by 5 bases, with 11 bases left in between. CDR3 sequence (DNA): TGCGCCAGCAGCTTGGTGGCCAAGGGGACTGAAGCTTTCTTT. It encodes CASSLVAKGTEAFF.

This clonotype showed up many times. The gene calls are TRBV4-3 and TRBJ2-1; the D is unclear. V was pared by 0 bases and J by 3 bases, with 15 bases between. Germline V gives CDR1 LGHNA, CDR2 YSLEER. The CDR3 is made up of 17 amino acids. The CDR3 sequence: CASSQEYSLLGYNEQFF. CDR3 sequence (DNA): TGCGCCAGCAGCCAAGAGTACTCCCTCCTTGGCTACAATGAGCAGTTCTTC.

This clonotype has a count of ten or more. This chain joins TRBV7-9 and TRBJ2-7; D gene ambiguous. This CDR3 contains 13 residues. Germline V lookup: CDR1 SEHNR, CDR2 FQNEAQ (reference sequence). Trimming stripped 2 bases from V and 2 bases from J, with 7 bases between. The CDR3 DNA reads TGTGCCAGCAGCTTAATTGCACCCTACGAGCAGTACTTC. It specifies CASSLIAPYEQYF.

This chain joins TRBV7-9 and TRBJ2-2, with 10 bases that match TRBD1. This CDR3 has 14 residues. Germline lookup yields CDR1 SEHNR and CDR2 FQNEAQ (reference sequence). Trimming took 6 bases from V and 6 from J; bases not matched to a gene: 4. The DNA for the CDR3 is TGTGCCAGCAGGCCTGGACAGGGGGCCGGGGAGCTGTTTTTT. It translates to CASRPGQGAGELFF. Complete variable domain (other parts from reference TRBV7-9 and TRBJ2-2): DTGVSQNPRHKITKRGQNVTFRCDPISEHNRLYWYRQTLGQGPEFLTYFQNEAQLEKSRLLSDRFSAERPKGSFSTLEIQRTEQGDSAMYLCASRPGQGAGELFFGEGSRLTVL.

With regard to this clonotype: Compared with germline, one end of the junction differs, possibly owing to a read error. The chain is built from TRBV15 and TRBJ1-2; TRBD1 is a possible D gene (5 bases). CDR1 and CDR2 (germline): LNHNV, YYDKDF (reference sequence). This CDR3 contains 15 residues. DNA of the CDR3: TGTGTCACCAGCTCGGCCCGAGGGGAGATGAGCGGCTACACCTTC. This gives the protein CVTSSARGEMSGYTF.

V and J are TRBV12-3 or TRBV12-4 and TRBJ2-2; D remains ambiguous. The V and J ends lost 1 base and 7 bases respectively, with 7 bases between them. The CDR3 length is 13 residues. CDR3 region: CASSLEIIGELFF. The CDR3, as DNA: TGTGCCAGCAGTTTAGAGATTATCGGGGAGCTGTTTTTT.

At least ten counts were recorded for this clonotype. CDR3 bases: TGTGCCAGCAGTTACGGGACAGGCACCGGGCCCGATGGCTACACCTTC. Translation gives CASSYGTGTGPDGYTF. The chain joins TRBV6-6 to TRBJ1-2; 8 bases map to TRBD1. V was pared by 2 bases and J by 6 bases, with 11 bases of the junction left unmatched. CDR3 length equals 16 residues. In germline, CDR1 is MNHNY, CDR2 SVGAGI (reference sequence).

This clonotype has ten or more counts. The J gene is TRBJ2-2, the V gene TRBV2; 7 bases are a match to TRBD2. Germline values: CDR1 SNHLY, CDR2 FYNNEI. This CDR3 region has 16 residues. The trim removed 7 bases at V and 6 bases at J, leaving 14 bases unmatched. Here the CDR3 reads CASKRSGSGGAGELFF. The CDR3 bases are TGTGCCAGCAAGAGGTCGGGTTCGGGGGGAGCCGGGGAGCTGTTTTTT.

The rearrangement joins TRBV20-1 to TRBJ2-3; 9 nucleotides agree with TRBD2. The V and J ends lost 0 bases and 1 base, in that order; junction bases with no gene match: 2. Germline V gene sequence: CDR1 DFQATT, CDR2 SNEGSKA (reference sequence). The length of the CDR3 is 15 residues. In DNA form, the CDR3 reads TGCAGTGCTAGAGACGCTAGCGGGGGCACAGATACGCAGTATTTT. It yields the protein CSARDASGGTDTQYF.

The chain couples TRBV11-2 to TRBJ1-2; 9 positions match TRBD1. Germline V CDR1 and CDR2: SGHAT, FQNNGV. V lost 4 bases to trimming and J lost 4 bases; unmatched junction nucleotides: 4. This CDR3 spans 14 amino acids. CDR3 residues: CASSSTGGSYGYTF. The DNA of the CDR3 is TGTGCCAGCAGCTCAACAGGGGGCAGCTATGGCTACACCTTC.

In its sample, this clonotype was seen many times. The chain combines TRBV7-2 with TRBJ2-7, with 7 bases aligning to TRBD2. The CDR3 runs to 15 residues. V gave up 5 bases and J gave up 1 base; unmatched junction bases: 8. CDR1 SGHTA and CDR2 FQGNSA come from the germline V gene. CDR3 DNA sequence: TGTGCCAGCAGCCAGGCCCAAGCGGGGTCCTACGAGCAGTACTTC. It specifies CASSQAQAGSYEQYF.

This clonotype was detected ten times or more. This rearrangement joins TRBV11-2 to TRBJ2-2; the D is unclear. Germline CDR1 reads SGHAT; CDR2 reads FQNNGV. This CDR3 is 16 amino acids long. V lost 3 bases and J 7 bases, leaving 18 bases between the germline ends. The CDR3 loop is CASSFGADPWVGELFF. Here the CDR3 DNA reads TGTGCCAGCAGCTTCGGAGCTGATCCTTGGGTCGGGGAGCTGTTTTTT.

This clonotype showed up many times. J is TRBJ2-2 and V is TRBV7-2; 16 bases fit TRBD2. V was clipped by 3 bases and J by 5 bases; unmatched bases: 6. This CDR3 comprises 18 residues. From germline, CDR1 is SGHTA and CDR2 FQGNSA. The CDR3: CASSFGTSGRAPTGELFF. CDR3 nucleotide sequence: TGTGCCAGCAGCTTCGGGACTAGCGGGAGGGCCCCTACCGGGGAGCTGTTTTTT.

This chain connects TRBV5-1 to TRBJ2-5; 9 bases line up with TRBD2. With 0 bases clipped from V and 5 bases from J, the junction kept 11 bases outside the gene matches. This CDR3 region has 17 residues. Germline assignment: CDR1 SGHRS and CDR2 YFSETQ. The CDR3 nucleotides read TGCGCCAGCAGCTTGGTGGGCGCGGGAGGGCCCGGGGAGACCCAGTACTTC. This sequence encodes CASSLVGAGGPGETQYF.

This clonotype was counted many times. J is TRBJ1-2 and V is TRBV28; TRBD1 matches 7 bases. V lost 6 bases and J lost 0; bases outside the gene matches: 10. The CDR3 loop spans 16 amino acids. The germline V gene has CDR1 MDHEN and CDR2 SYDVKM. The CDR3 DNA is TGTGCCAGCAGGGACCGACAGGGCACGACTAACTATGGCTACACCTTC. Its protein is CASRDRQGTTNYGYTF.

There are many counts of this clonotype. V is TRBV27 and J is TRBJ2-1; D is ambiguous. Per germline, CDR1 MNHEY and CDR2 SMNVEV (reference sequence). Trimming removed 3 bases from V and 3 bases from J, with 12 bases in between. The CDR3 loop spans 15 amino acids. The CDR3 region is CASSFASGVYNEQFF. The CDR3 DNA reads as TGTGCCAGCAGTTTCGCTTCAGGTGTCTACAATGAGCAGTTCTTC.

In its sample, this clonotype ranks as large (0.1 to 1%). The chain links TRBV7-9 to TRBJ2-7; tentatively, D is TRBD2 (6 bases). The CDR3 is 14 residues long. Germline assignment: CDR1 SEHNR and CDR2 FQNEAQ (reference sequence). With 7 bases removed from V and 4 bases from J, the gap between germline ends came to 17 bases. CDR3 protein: CASTPSGVQYEQYF. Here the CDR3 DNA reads TGTGCCAGCACCCCATCGGGGGTTCAGTACGAGCAGTACTTC.

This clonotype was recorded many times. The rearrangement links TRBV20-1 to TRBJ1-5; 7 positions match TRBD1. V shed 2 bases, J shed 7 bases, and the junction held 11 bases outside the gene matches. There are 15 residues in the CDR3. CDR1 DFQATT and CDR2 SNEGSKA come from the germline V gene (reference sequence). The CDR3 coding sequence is TGCAGTGCTAGACCCTCCGGGACAGTGGAACAGCCCCAGCATTTT. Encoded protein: CSARPSGTVEQPQHF.

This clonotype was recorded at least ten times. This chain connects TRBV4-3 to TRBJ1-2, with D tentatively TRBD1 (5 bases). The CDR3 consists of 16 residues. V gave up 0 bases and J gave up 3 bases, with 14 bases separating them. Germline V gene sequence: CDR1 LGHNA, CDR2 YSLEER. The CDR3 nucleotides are TGCGCCAGCAGCCAAGAGTACGGGACTGATGACTATGGCTACACCTTC. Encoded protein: CASSQEYGTDDYGYTF.